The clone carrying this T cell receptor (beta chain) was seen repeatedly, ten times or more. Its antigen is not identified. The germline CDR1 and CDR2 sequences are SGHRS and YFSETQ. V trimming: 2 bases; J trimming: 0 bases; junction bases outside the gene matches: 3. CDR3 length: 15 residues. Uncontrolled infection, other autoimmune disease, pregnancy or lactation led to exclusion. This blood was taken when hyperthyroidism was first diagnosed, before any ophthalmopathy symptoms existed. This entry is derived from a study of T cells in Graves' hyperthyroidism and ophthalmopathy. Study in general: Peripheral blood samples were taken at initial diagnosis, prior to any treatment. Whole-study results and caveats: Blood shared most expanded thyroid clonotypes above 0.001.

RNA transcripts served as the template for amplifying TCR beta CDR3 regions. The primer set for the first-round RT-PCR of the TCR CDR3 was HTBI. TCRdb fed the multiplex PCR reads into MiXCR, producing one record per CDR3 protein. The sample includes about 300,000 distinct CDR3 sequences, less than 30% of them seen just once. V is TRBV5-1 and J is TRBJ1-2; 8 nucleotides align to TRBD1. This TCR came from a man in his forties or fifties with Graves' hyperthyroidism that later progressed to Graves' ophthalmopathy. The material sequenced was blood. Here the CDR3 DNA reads TGCGCCAGCAGCTTACAGGGGGACTCTAACTATGGCTACACCTTC. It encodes CASSLQGDSNYGYTF.